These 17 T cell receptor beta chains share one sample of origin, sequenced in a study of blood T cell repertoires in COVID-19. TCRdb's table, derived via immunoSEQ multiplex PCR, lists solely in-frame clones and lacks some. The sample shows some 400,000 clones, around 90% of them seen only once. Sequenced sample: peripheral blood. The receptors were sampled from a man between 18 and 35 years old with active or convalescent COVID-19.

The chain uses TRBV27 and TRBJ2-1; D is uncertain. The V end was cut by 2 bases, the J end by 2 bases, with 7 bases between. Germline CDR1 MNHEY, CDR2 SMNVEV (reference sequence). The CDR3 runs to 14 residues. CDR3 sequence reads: CASSLQVAYNEQFF. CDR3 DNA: TGTGCCAGCAGTTTACAGGTCGCCTACAATGAGCAGTTCTTC.

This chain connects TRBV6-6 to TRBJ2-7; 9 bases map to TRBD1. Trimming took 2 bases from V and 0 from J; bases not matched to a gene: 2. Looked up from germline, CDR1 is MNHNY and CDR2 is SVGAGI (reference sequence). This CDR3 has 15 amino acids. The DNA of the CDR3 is TGTGCCAGCAGTTACGGACAGGGGTTCTCCTACGAGCAGTACTTC. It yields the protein CASSYGQGFSYEQYF.

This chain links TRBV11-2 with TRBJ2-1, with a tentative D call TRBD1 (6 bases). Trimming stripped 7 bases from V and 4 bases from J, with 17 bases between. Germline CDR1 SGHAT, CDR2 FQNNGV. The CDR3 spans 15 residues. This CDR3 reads CASKRGQGMYNEQFF. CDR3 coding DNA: TGTGCCAGCAAGAGAGGGCAGGGGATGTACAATGAGCAGTTCTTC.

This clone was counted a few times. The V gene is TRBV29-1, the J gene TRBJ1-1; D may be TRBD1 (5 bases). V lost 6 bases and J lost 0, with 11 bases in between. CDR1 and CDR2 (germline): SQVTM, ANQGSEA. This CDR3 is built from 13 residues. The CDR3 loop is CSVRGRMNTEAFF. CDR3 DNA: TGCAGCGTGCGGGGACGGATGAACACTGAAGCTTTCTTT. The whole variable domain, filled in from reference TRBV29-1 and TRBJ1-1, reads SAVISQKPSRDICQRGTSLTIQCQVDSQVTMMFWYRQQPGQSLTLIATANQGSEATYESGFVIDKFPISRPNLTFSTLTVSNMSPEDSSIYLCSVRGRMNTEAFFGQGTRLTVV.

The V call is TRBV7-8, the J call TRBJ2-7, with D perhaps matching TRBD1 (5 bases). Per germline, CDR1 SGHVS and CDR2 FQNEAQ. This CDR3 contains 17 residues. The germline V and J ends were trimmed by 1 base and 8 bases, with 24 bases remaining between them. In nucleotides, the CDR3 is TGTGCCAGCAGCTTAGGTCAGGGAAAGTCCCTCTACGAGAAGCAGTACTTC. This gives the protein CASSLGQGKSLYEKQYF. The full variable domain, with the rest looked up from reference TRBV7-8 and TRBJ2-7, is GAGVSQSPRYKVAKRGQDVALRCDPISGHVSLFWYQQALGQGPEFLTYFQNEAQLDKSGLPSDRFFAERPEGSVSTLKIQRTQQEDSAVYLCASSLGQGKSLYEKQYFGPGTRLTVT.

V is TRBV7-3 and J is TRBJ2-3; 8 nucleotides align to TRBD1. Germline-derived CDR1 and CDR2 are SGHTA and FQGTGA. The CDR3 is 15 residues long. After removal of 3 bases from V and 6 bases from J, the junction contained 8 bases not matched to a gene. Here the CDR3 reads CASSFWAGGIDTQYF. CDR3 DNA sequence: TGTGCCAGCAGCTTTTGGGCAGGGGGCATCGATACGCAGTATTTT.

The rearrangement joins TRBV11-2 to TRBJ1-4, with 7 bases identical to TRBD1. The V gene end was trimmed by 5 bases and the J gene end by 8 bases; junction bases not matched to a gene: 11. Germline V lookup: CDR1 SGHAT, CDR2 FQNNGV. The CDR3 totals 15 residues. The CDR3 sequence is CASSQNRGRGEKLFF. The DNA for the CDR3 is TGTGCCAGCAGCCAAAACAGGGGTCGGGGAGAAAAACTGTTTTTT.

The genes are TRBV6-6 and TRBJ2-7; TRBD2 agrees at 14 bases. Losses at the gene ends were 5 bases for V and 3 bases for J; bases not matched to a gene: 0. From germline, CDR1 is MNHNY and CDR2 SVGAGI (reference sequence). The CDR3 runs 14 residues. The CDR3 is CASSGTSGSYEQYF. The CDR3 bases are TGTGCCAGCAGTGGGACTAGCGGGAGCTACGAGCAGTACTTC.

The DNA of the CDR3 is TGTGCCAGCAGTGCCTCGGGACTAGCGGTCCTTAATGAGCAGTTCTTC. It encodes CASSASGLAVLNEQFF. The chain recombines TRBV6-4 with TRBJ2-1, with 11 bases aligning to TRBD2. The J segment lost 7 bases and the V segment lost 4 bases, leaving 9 bases of the junction unmatched. Germline V CDR1 and CDR2: MRHNA, SNTAGT. The CDR3 loop spans 16 amino acids.

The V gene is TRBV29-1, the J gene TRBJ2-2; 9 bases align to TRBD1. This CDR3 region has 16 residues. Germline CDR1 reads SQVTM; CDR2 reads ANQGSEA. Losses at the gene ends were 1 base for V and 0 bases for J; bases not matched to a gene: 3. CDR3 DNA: TGCAGCGTTGAAGGACGACAGGGGGCGAACACCGGGGAGCTGTTTTTT. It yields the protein CSVEGRQGANTGELFF.

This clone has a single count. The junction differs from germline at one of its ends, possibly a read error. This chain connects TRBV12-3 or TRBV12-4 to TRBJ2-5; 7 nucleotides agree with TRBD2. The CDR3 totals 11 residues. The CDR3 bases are TGTGCCAGCAGTGTCGGGACTAAAACAGACTTC. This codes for CASSVGTKTDF.

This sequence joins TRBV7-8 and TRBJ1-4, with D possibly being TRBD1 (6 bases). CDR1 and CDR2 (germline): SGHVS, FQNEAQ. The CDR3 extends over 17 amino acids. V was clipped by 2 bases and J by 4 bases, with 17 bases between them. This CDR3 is CASSLTQGGRVNEKLFF. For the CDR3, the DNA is TGTGCCAGCAGCTTAACTCAAGGGGGACGGGTTAATGAAAAACTGTTTTTT.

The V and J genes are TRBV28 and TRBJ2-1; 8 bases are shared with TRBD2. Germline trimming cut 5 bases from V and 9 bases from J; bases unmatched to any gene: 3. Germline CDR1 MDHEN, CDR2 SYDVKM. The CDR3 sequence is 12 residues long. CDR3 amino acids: CASSLAGVEQFF. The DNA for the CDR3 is TGTGCCAGCAGTCTAGCGGGTGTTGAGCAGTTCTTC.

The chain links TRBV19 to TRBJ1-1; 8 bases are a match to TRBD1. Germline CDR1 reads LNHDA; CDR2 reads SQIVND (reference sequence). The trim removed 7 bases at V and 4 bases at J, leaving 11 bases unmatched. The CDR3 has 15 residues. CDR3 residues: CASNRLTGVGTEAFF. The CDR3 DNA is TGTGCCAGTAACCGATTGACAGGGGTGGGCACTGAAGCTTTCTTT. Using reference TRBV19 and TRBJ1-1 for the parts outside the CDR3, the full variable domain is DGGITQSPKYLFRKEGQNVTLSCEQNLNHDAMYWYRQDPGQGLRLIYYSQIVNDFQKGDIAEGYSVSREKKESFPLTVTSAQKNPTAFYLCASNRLTGVGTEAFFGQGTRLTVV.

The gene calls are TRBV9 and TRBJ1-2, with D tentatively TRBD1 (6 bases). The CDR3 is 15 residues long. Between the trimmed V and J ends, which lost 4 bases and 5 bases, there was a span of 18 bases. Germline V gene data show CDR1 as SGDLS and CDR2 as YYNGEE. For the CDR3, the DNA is TGTGCCAGCAGCCCCCCCGTGGGGGACACGTATGGCTACACCTTC. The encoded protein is CASSPPVGDTYGYTF. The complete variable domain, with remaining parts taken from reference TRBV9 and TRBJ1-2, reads DSGVTQTPKHLITATGQRVTLRCSPRSGDLSVYWYQQSLDQGLQFLIQYYNGEERAKGNILERFSAQQFPDLHSELNLSSLELGDSALYFCASSPPVGDTYGYTFGSGTRLTVV.

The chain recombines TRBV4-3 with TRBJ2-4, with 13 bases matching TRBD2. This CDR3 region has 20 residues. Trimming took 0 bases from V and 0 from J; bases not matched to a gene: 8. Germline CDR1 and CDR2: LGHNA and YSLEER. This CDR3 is CASSQEAGTSGTLAKNIQYF. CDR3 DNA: TGCGCCAGCAGCCAAGAAGCCGGGACTAGCGGGACCCTAGCCAAAAACATTCAGTACTTC.

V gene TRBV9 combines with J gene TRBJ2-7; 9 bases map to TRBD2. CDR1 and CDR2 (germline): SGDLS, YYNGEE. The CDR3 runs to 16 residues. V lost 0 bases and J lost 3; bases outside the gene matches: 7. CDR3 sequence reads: CASSVGSGGRDYEQYF. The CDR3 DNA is TGTGCCAGCAGCGTAGGTTCGGGCGGGAGGGACTACGAGCAGTACTTC.